The 7 T cell receptor beta chains presented below share a single source sample, sequenced in a study of metastatic and nonmetastatic thyroid tumors. TCRdb re-called the PCR reads through MiXCR. The data show 20,000 to 25,000 clones, with about 20% seen just once and 25% to 30% held by the top ten. Nobody among the patients had been given any treatment before thyroid surgery. Material: blood. The receptors were gathered from a female donor with papillary thyroid cancer or a benign thyroid nodule (not recorded which). Some clones in this sample may be carry-over from other donors' samples.

V gene TRBV2 combines with J gene TRBJ2-7, with 7 bases that match TRBD1. J gave up 3 bases and V 10 bases, and 9 bases lay outside the gene matches. The germline V gene encodes CDR1 SNHLY and CDR2 FYNNEI. The CDR3 has 13 amino acids. CDR3 sequence (DNA): TGTGCCACCCTGGACAGGAGAAACTACGAGCAGTACTTC. Translated, it gives CATLDRRNYEQYF.

The chain links TRBV10-3 to TRBJ1-1, with D uncertain. The CDR3 is made up of 15 amino acids. The V and J ends lost 5 bases and 8 bases respectively, with 21 bases between them. Germline CDR1 ENHRY, CDR2 SYGVKD. CDR3 nucleotide sequence: TGTGCCATCAGTTCTGCAACAGTCCAATCGGGCGAAGCTTTCTTT. It translates to CAISSATVQSGEAFF.

This clone is medium-sized by share. The chain links TRBV6-1 to TRBJ1-2, with D possibly being TRBD1 (5 bases). Germline CDR1 and CDR2: MNHNS and SASEGT. The V gene lost 2 bases and the J gene lost 0 bases, with 7 bases spanning the gap. The length of the CDR3 is 14 residues. The chain's CDR3 is CASSETGANYGYTF. The CDR3 DNA sequence: TGTGCCAGCAGTGAAACAGGAGCTAACTATGGCTACACCTTC.

This clone showed up many times. The chain recombines TRBV10-3 with TRBJ2-4; tentatively, D is TRBD2 (6 bases). Trimming stripped 0 bases from V and 1 base from J, with 13 bases between. The CDR3 length is 17 residues. Germline CDR1 is ENHRY and CDR2 is SYGVKD. The CDR3 DNA is TGTGCCATCAGTGAGTCGAGTGGGCGGGACGCCAAAAACATTCAGTACTTC. As protein: CAISESSGRDAKNIQYF.

This clone appeared many times. This rearrangement joins TRBV7-8 to TRBJ2-1, with D possibly TRBD1 on 6 matching bases. V was trimmed by 6 bases and J by 5 bases, leaving 14 bases between them. CDR3 length: 14 amino acids. CDR1 is SGHVS, CDR2 FQNEAQ, per germline. CDR3 loop: CASRPGTSDNEQFF. In DNA form, the CDR3 reads TGTGCCAGCAGACCCGGGACATCAGACAATGAGCAGTTCTTC.

Concerning this clone: This same CDR3 is encoded by further DNA sequences in the sample. The rearrangement links TRBV5-6 to TRBJ2-5, with D hard to call. V was cut by 0 bases and J by 7 bases, with 4 bases left in between. The CDR3 length is 11 residues. Germline V gene lookup returns CDR1 SGHDT and CDR2 YYEEEE. CDR3: CASSLGGTQYF. Written as DNA, the CDR3 is TGTGCCAGCAGCTTGGGAGGGACCCAGTACTTC.

The rearrangement links TRBV6-2 or TRBV6-3 to TRBJ2-6; D uncertain. Between the trimmed V and J ends, which lost 2 bases and 1 base, there was a span of 18 bases. This CDR3 contains 19 residues. From germline, CDR1 is MNHEY and CDR2 SVGEGT. In DNA form, the CDR3 reads TGTGCCAGCAGTTACCGGGTCCCAGGTGGTCTATCTGGGGCCAACGTCCTGACTTTC. Its protein product is CASSYRVPGGLSGANVLTF.